Presented here are 19 T cell receptor beta chains from one specimen sequenced in a study of tumor-infiltrating lymphocytes in primary liver carcinoma. The template, 450 to 650 ng total RNA, yielded TCR beta cDNA made with a constant-region primer. Modified slightly, ARM-PCR produced TCR beta libraries over three nested multiplex PCR rounds. Two initial PCR rounds of ten to eleven cycles each paired TRBV1-TRBV30 forward primers with a C-beta reverse primer. TCRdb used MiXCR to reprocess the multiplex PCR reads, holding one entry per CDR3 protein. The sample yields 330,000 or so distinct CDR3 sequences, 65% seen once. Both blood RNA, taken from unsorted whole blood, and germline DNA were extracted. The sample comprised peripheral blood. Receptors were obtained from a man aged 35 to 55 with primary liver carcinoma and hepatitis B virus infection.

This clonotype was detected once. A read error may produce the germline difference seen at one junction end. V gene TRBV11-2 combines with J gene TRBJ2-5, with a tentative D call TRBD2 (5 bases). The germline V gene has CDR1 SGHAT and CDR2 FQNNGV. CDR3 size: 12 residues. The CDR3 reads CANSLLGETQYF. The CDR3 coding sequence is TGTGCCAACAGCCTACTTGGGGAGACACAGTACTTC.

Comments on this clonotype: One junction end does not reproduce the germline sequence, and a read error may be involved. V is TRBV11-1 and J is TRBJ2-3; 9 nucleotides match TRBD2. The CDR3 has 15 residues. Germline values: CDR1 SGHAT, CDR2 FQDESV (reference sequence). CDR3 DNA sequence: TGTGCCGGCAGCCAGGGACTAGCAGGCCTTACTACGCAGTATTTT. Translating it yields CAGSQGLAGLTTQYF. Combining the CDR3 with reference TRBV11-1 and TRBJ2-3 gives the whole variable domain EAEVAQSPRYKITEKSQAVAFWCDPISGHATLYWYRQILGQGPELLVQFQDESVVDDSQLPKDRFSAERLKGVDSTLKIQPAELGDSAMYLCAGSQGLAGLTTQYFGPGTRLTVL.

This clonotype came up a few times. The chain recombines TRBV28 with TRBJ2-3, with 8 bases identical to TRBD2. CDR1 MDHEN and CDR2 SYDVKM come from the germline V gene. This CDR3 region has 15 residues. The CDR3 coding sequence is TGTGCTCACCACCCAGCGGGGGAGGGCTTACATACGCAGTATTTT. Translation: CAHHPAGEGLHTQYF.

The gene calls are TRBV7-9 and TRBJ2-1; 7 nucleotides agree with TRBD1. The CDR3 is 15 residues long. Germline V gives CDR1 SEHNR, CDR2 FQNEAQ (reference sequence). With V trimmed by 2 bases and J by 4 bases, 5 bases remained unmatched. The chain's CDR3 is CASSLKTGTYNEQFF. In DNA, the CDR3 is TGTGCCAGCAGCTTAAAGACAGGGACGTACAATGAGCAGTTCTTC.

Points on this clonotype: Given a much more abundant clone one base away, this may be a read error. The rearrangement joins TRBV5-6 to TRBJ2-1, with 7 nucleotides matching TRBD2. V gave up 0 bases and J gave up 8 bases; unmatched junction bases: 14. This CDR3 spans 17 amino acids. The germline CDR1 and CDR2 sequences are SGHDT and YYEEEE. This chain's CDR3 is CASSLGVAGVRLDEQFF. The CDR3 DNA is TGTGCCAGCAGCTTGGGCGTTGCGGGAGTGAGGTTAGATGAGCAGTTCTTC.

This clonotype has a count of ten or more. V is TRBV6-6 and J is TRBJ2-7, with 8 bases fitting TRBD2. CDR1 is MNHNY, CDR2 SVGAGI, per germline (reference sequence). This CDR3 has 15 amino acids. V trimming: 0 bases; J trimming: 4 bases; junction bases outside the gene matches: 5. The CDR3 sequence: CASSYSREVRYEQYF. The CDR3 DNA follows: TGTGCCAGCAGTTACTCGCGGGAGGTGAGGTACGAGCAGTACTTC.

This clonotype was recorded at least ten times. The chain joins TRBV5-4 to TRBJ2-2; D possibly corresponds to TRBD2 (5 bases). This CDR3 contains 12 residues. Between the trimmed V and J ends, which lost 7 bases and 2 bases, there was a span of 6 bases. Germline V gene lookup returns CDR1 SGHNT and CDR2 YYREEE (reference sequence). This chain's CDR3 is CASGSNTGELFF. CDR3 sequence (DNA): TGTGCCAGCGGGAGTAACACCGGGGAGCTGTTTTTT.

For this clonotype: The CDR3 does not end in the conserved phenylalanine or tryptophan, so this is likely a read error. The chain is built from TRBV6-5 and TRBJ2-5, with 8 bases lining up with TRBD1. Looked up from germline, CDR1 is MNHEY and CDR2 is SVGAGI. This CDR3 spans 14 amino acids. Here the CDR3 DNA reads TGTGCCAGCAGAGCGGACAGGGCCCAAGAGATCCAGTACTGC. It is translated as CASRADRAQEIQYC.

This rearrangement joins TRBV28 to TRBJ1-1; TRBD1 aligns across 7 bases. Germline values: CDR1 MDHEN, CDR2 SYDVKM. J gave up 6 bases and V 4 bases, and 14 bases lay outside the gene matches. The CDR3 is made up of 16 amino acids. CDR3 residues: CASSSRGGGAFAEAFF. CDR3 in DNA: TGTGCCAGCAGTTCCCGTGGAGGGGGCGCTTTTGCTGAAGCTTTCTTT. The whole variable domain, remainder taken from reference TRBV28 and TRBJ1-1, is DVKVTQSSRYLVKRTGEKVFLECVQDMDHENMFWYRQDPGLGLRLIYFSYDVKMKEKGDIPEGYSVSREKKERFSLILESASTNQTSMYLCASSSRGGGAFAEAFFGQGTRLTVV.

A remark on this clonotype: One end of the junction is discordant with germline, which a read error may explain. The chain has TRBV7-9 and TRBJ2-3; maybe TRBD2 (6 bases). Germline V CDR1 and CDR2: SEHNR, FQNEAQ (reference sequence). The CDR3 covers 14 residues. CDR3 nucleotides: TGTACCAGCGAACTCAACGGGGGAGAAGATACGCAGTATTTT. It codes for CTSELNGGEDTQYF.

This clonotype was recorded many times. This chain joins TRBV7-9 and TRBJ2-1, with D tentatively TRBD1 (6 bases). Germline assignment: CDR1 SEHNR and CDR2 FQNEAQ (reference sequence). This CDR3 region has 16 residues. Between the trimmed V and J ends, which lost 4 bases and 0 bases, there was a span of 13 bases. The CDR3 spells CASSSQTGSSYNEQFF. CDR3 DNA sequence: TGTGCCAGCAGCTCCCAAACAGGGAGCTCCTACAATGAGCAGTTCTTC.

Comments on this clonotype: Just one base apart from a much larger clone, this may be a read error. The rearrangement links TRBV6-2 or TRBV6-3 to TRBJ2-1; maybe TRBD2 (5 bases). Germline CDR1 is MNHEY and CDR2 is SVGEGT. The CDR3 spans 13 residues. The CDR3 protein is CASSNREYNEQSF. The CDR3 DNA follows: TGTGCCAGCAGTAATCGGGAATACAATGAGCAGTCCTTC.

With respect to this clonotype: Its ends do not fully match the called genes, so a read error is possible. This rearrangement joins TRBV6-2 or TRBV6-3 to TRBJ2-1; 13 positions match TRBD2. Germline V gene lookup returns CDR1 MNHEY and CDR2 SVGEGT. This CDR3 contains 14 residues. The CDR3, as DNA: TGTGCCGGCAGGACTAGCGGGAGCTTAAACGAGCAGTTCTTC. Encoded protein: CAGRTSGSLNEQFF.

Regarding this clonotype: Since the CDR3 does not end with the conserved phenylalanine or tryptophan, this likely comes from a read error. The chain couples TRBV11-2 to TRBJ2-1; D is undetermined. The CDR3 is 13 amino acids. CDR1 is SGHAT, CDR2 FQNNGV, per germline. V gave up 5 bases and J gave up 3 bases, with 8 bases separating them. This chain's CDR3 is CASSVSLYNEQFL. The CDR3 DNA reads as TGTGCCAGCAGCGTAAGCCTCTACAATGAGCAGTTCTTA.

About this clonotype itself: The junction departs from the called germline gene at one end, perhaps through a read error. V is TRBV11-2 and J is TRBJ2-7, with D possibly being TRBD2 (5 bases). The V gene's germline CDR1 is SGHAT and CDR2 FQNNGV. CDR3 size: 15 residues. CDR3 DNA sequence: TGTGCCAGCAGCAGTGGTCGGGGTCTTTCCTACGAGCAGTATTTC. It yields the protein CASSSGRGLSYEQYF.

Comment on this clonotype: A single base separates this from a much larger clone, so it may be a read error. This rearrangement joins TRBV6-5 to TRBJ2-1; 13 bases line up with TRBD2. The CDR3 contains 18 residues. The germline gives CDR1 MNHEY, CDR2 SVGAGI. V gave up 6 bases and J gave up 0 bases; unmatched junction bases: 8. The CDR3 sequence is CASSPVLAGGSSYNEQFF. The DNA of the CDR3 is TGTGCCAGCAGCCCGGTACTAGCGGGAGGGAGCTCCTACAATGAGCAGTTCTTC.

The V and J genes are TRBV6-1 and TRBJ2-7, with D unresolved. Germline CDR1 is MNHNS and CDR2 is SASEGT. V lost 4 bases to trimming and J lost 2 bases, with 12 bases between them. The CDR3 is 14 amino acids. The CDR3 nucleotides read TGTGCCAGCAGTGGCGACATGGATCCCTACGAGCAGTACTTC. Translated: CASSGDMDPYEQYF.

A remark on this clonotype: The CDR3 ends on some other residue instead of the conserved phenylalanine or tryptophan, so this is likely a read error. The gene calls are TRBV11-1 and TRBJ2-5, with D tentatively TRBD1 (5 bases). V was pared by 5 bases and J by 4 bases, with 17 bases between. CDR1 and CDR2 (germline): SGHAT, FQDESV (reference sequence). The CDR3 loop spans 15 amino acids. CDR3 in DNA: TGTGCCAGCAGCCTTAGACAGACCCTACGAGAGACCCAGTACGTC. This translates into CASSLRQTLRETQYV.

On this clonotype itself: A read error is likely, as this CDR3 ends without the conserved phenylalanine or tryptophan. The chain carries TRBV11-2 and TRBJ1-1; D uncertain. The ends were cut back, 5 bases at V and 7 bases at J, with 14 bases in the middle. Germline values: CDR1 SGHAT, CDR2 FQNNGV. The CDR3 consists of 13 residues. The CDR3 DNA sequence: TGTGCCAGCAGCCCCTCCTTAAGATTTGAAGCTTTCCTT. This encodes CASSPSLRFEAFL.